This T cell receptor (beta chain) is from a study of blood T cell dynamics during melanoma immunotherapy. The overall study: Metastatic melanoma patients received first-line pembrolizumab or nivolumab plus ipilimumab.

CDR3 size: 15 residues. Germline lookup yields CDR1 SGHRS and CDR2 YFSETQ. The ends were cut back, 0 bases at V and 7 bases at J, with 16 bases in the middle. Each bulk PBMC sample had around 360 ng DNA loaded. The data were produced by immunoSEQ multiplex PCR, yet TCRdb's version contains in-frame clones alone and is incomplete. The profile covers about 19,000 clones, with 87% appearing a single time and 7% to 8% taken by the ten largest. This sample's time point: week 3, after first cycle of checkpoint inhibitor. This sample comprised blood, obtained from a patient treated with checkpoint blockade. The chain joins TRBV5-1 to TRBJ1-1, with a possible D match to TRBD1 (6 bases). The receptor was derived from a human donor with melanoma. CDR3 DNA sequence: TGCGCCAGCAGCTTGGGGGTACAGGGAAGTAGTGAAGCTTTCTTT. Residues: CASSLGVQGSSEAFF.